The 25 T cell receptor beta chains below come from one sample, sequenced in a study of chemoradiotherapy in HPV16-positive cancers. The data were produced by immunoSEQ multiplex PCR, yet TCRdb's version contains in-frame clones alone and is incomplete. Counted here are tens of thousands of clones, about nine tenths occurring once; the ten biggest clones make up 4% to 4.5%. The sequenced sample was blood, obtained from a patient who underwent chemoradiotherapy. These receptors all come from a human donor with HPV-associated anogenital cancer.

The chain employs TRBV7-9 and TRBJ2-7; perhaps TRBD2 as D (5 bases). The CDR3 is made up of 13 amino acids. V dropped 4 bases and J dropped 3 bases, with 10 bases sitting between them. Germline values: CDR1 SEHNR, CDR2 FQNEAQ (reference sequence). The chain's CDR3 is CASSSPGFYEQYF. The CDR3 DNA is TGTGCCAGCAGCTCCCCGGGATTCTACGAGCAGTACTTC.

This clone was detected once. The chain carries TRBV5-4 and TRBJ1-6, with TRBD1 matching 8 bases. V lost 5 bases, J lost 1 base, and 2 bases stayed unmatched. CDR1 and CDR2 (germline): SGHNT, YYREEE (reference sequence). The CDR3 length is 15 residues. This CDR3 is CASSDRGSYNSPLHF. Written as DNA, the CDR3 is TGTGCCAGCAGTGACAGGGGTTCCTATAATTCACCCCTCCACTTT.

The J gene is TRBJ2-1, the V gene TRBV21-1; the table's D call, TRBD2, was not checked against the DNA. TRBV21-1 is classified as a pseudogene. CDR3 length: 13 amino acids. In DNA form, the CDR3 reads TGTGCCAGCAGCCCCGGCACCGGGGATGAGCAGTTCTTC. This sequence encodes CASSPGTGDEQFF.

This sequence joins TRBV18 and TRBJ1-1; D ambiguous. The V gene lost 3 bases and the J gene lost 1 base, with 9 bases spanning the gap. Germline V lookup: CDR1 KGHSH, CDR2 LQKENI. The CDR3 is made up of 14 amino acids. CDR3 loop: CASSPDRQNTEAFF. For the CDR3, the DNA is TGTGCCAGCTCACCGGATAGACAGAACACTGAAGCTTTCTTT.

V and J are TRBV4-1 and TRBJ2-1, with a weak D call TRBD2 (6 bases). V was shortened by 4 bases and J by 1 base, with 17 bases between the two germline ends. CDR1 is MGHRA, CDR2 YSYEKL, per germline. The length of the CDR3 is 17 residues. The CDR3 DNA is TGCGCCAGCAGCCTCCGGGACTCCGACGATTCCTACAATGAGCAGTTCTTC. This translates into CASSLRDSDDSYNEQFF.

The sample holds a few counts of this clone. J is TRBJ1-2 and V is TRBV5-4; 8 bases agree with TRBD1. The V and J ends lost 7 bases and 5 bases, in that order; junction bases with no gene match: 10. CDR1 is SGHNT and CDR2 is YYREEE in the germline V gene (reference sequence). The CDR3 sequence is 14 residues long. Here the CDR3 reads CASSKVDREYGYTF. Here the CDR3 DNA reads TGTGCCAGCTCAAAGGTGGACAGGGAGTATGGCTACACCTTC.

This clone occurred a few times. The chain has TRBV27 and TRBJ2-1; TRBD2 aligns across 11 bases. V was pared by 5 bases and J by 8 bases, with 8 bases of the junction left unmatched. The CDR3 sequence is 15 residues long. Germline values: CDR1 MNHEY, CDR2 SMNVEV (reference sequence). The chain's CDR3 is CASSLSGGGIDEQFF. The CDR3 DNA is TGTGCCAGCAGTCTTAGCGGGGGGGGGATCGATGAGCAGTTCTTC.

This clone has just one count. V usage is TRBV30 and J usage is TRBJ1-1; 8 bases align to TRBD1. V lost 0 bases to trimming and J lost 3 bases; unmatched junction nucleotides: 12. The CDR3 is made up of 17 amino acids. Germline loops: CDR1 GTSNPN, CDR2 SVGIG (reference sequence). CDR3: CAWSVFINRGADTEAFF. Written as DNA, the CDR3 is TGTGCCTGGAGTGTATTTATAAACAGGGGGGCGGACACTGAAGCTTTCTTT.

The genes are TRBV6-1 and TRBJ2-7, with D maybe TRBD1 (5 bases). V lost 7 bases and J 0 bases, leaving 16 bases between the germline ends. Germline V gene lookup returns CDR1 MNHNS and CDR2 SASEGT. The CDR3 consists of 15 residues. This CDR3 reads CASKVGQLPSYEQYF. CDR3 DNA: TGTGCCAGCAAGGTAGGACAACTACCCTCCTACGAGCAGTACTTC.

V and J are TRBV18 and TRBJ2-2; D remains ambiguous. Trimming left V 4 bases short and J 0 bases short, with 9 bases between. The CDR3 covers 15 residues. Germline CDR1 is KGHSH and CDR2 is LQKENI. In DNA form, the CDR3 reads TGTGCCAGCTCACTTATTGGGACGAACACCGGGGAGCTGTTTTTT. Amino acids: CASSLIGTNTGELFF.

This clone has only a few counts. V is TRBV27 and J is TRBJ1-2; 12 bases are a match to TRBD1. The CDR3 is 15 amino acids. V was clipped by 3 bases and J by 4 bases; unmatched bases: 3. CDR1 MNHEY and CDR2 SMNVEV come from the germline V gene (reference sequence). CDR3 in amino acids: CASSLGTGGFYGYTF. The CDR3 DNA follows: TGTGCCAGCAGTTTGGGGACAGGGGGCTTCTATGGCTACACCTTC.

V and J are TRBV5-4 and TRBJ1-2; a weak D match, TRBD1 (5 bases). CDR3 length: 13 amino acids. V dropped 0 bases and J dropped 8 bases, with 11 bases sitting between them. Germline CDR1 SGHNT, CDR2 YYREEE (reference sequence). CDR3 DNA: TGTGCCAGCAGCTTGGTAGGGGTGGAGGGCTACACCTTC. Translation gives CASSLVGVEGYTF.

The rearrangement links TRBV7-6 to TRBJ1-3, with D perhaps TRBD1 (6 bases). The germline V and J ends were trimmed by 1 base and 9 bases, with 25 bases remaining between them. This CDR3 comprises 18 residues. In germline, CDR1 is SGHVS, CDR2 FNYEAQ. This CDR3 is CASSLERWGLNSGGTIYF. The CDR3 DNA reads TGTGCCAGCAGCTTAGAAAGATGGGGGCTTAACTCTGGAGGCACCATATATTTT.

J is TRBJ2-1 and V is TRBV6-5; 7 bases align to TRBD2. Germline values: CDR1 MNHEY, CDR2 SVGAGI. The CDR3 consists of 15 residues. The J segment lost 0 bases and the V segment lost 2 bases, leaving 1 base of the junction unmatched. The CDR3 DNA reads TGTGCCAGCAGTTACGGGGGGGACTCCTACAATGAGCAGTTCTTC. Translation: CASSYGGDSYNEQFF.

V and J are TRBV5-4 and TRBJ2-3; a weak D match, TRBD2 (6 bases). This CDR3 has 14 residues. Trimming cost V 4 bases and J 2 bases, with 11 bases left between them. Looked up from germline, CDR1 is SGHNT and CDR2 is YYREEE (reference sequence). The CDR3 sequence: CASSQLAATDTQYF. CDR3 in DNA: TGTGCCAGCAGCCAACTAGCCGCCACAGATACGCAGTATTTT.

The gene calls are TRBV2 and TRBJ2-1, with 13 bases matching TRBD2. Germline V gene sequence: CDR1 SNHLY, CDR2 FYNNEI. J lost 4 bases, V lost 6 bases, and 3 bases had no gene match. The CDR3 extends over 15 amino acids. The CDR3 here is CASRAGLAGYNEQFF. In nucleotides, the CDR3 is TGTGCCAGCAGAGCGGGACTAGCGGGATACAATGAGCAGTTCTTC.

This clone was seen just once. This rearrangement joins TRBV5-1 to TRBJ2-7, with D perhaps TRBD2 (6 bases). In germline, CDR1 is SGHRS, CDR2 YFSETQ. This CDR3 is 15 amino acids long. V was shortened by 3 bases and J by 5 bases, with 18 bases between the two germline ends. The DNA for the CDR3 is TGCGCCAGCAGCTGGGGACTCAACCAAGGGGACGAGCAGTACTTC. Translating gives CASSWGLNQGDEQYF.

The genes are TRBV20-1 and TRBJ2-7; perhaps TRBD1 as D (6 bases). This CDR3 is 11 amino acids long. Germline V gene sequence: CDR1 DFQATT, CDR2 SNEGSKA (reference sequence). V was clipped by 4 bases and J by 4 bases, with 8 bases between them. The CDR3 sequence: CSAKQGYEQYF. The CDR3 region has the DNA TGCAGTGCTAAACAGGGTTACGAGCAGTACTTC.

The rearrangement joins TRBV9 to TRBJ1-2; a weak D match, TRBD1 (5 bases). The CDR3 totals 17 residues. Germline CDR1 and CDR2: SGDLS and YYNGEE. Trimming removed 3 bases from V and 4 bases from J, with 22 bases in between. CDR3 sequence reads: CASSAARPDKEGYGYTF. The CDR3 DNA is TGTGCCAGCAGCGCAGCGAGACCGGACAAGGAGGGCTATGGCTACACCTTC. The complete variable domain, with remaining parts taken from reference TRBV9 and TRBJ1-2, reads DSGVTQTPKHLITATGQRVTLRCSPRSGDLSVYWYQQSLDQGLQFLIQYYNGEERAKGNILERFSAQQFPDLHSELNLSSLELGDSALYFCASSAARPDKEGYGYTFGSGTRLTVV.

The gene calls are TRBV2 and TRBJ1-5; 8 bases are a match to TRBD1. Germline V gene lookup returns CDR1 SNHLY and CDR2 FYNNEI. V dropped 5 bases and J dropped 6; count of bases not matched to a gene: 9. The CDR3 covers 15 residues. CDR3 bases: TGTGCCAGCAGTCCTCACAGGGGGGGTGGTCAGCCCCAGCATTTT. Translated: CASSPHRGGGQPQHF.

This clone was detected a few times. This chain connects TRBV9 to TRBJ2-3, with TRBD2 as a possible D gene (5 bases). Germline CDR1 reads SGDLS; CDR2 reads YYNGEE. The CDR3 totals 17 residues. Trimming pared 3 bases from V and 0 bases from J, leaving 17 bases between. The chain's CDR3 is CASSARPGGVSTDTQYF. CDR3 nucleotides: TGTGCCAGCAGCGCCCGCCCTGGAGGCGTTAGCACAGATACGCAGTATTTT.

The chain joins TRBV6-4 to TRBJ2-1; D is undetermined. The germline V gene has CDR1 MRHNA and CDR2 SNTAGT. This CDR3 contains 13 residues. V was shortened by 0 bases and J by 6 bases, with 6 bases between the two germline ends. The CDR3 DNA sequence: TGTGCCAGCAGTGACTCGGCCTTCAATGAGCAGTTCTTC. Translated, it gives CASSDSAFNEQFF.

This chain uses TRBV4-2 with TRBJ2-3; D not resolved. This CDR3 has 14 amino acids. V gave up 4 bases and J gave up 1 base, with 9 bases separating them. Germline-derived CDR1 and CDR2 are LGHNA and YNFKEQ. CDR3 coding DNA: TGTGCCAGCAGCCGCGACACCGGCACAGATACGCAGTATTTT. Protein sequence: CASSRDTGTDTQYF.

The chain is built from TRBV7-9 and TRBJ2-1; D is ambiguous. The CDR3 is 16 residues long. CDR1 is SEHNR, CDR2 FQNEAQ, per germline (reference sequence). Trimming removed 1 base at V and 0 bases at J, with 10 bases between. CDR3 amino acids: CASSLVAASSYNEQFF. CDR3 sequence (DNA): TGTGCCAGCAGCTTAGTGGCGGCCAGCTCCTACAATGAGCAGTTCTTC.

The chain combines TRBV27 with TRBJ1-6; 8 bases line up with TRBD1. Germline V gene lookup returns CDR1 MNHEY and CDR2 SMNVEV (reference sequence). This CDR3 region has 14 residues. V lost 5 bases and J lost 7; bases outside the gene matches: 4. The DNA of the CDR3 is TGTGCCAGCAGTCTAGGACAGGGAAATTCACCCCTCCACTTT. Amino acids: CASSLGQGNSPLHF.